This T cell receptor beta chain was recovered during a study of CD8+ T cells in alopecia areata. CDR3 length: 13 amino acids. V lost 4 bases and J 8 bases, leaving 15 bases between the germline ends. CDR1 and CDR2 from the germline V gene are SQVTM and ANQGSEA. Treatment defined: oral pan-JAK inhibitor, 5-10 mg twice daily. Overall study results and limits: Numerous expanded lesional clones remained in scalp and blood during tofacitinib.

This clone was counted a few times. As yet, its antigen is unknown. The sample has other DNA sequences that encode this CDR3 too. cDNA prepared by RNA extraction and subsequent reverse transcription served as the template for sequencing. Sequencing used immunoSEQ multiplex PCR; TCRdb keeps in-frame clones, though not all of them. The top ten hold about 9.4% of the sample, which has 150,000 to 200,000 clones, 45% to 60% seen once. The chain uses TRBV29-1 and TRBJ2-1; D may be TRBD2 (7 bases). The source of this sequence is a human donor with alopecia areata. The sequenced sample was CD8+ T cells sorted from blood, obtained around week 52, from a patient treated with tofacitinib. This chain's CDR3 is CSVGAGAFYEQFF. The CDR3 region has the DNA TGCAGCGTTGGGGCGGGGGCTTTTTATGAGCAGTTCTTC.